What follows are 14 T cell receptor beta chains derived from one specimen sequenced in a study of Tregs in tolerant kidney transplant recipients. Produced via immunoSEQ multiplex PCR; TCRdb's table is partial and in-frame only. This sample has 20,000 to 25,000 clones, with over 75% found just once. Recipients received nonmyeloablative bone marrow transplants from related graft donors, with transient mixed chimerism. The sample in question was CD8+ T cells from blood (PBMCs), obtained 6 months after the transplant. Every receptor here comes from a human patient who received a combined kidney and bone marrow transplant. Some T cells here may be from the graft donor.

The J gene is TRBJ2-5, the V gene TRBV14; 7 bases fit TRBD2. Germline values: CDR1 SGHDN, CDR2 FVKESK. The junction had 11 bases not matched to a gene; V was cut back by 4 bases and J by 9 bases. The CDR3 sequence is 14 residues long. The CDR3 coding sequence is TGTGCCAGCAGCCTAAGGGGCGGGAGTAGGTCCCAGTACTTC. It is translated as CASSLRGGSRSQYF.

The genes are TRBV4-1 and TRBJ1-5; a possible D gene is TRBD1 (5 bases). Germline values: CDR1 MGHRA, CDR2 YSYEKL. V lost 0 bases and J 4 bases, leaving 10 bases between the germline ends. This CDR3 has 15 residues. DNA for the CDR3: TGCGCCAGCAGCCAAGACAGGGTGCTTAATCAGCCCCAGCATTTT. Protein sequence: CASSQDRVLNQPQHF.

J is TRBJ2-7 and V is TRBV4-3; possibly TRBD2 for D (6 bases). From germline, CDR1 is LGHNA and CDR2 YSLEER. The V and J ends lost 1 base and 7 bases respectively, with 14 bases between them. This CDR3 spans 14 amino acids. This CDR3 is CASSQVRDWGEQYF. The CDR3 nucleotides are TGCGCCAGCAGCCAAGTCCGGGACTGGGGGGAGCAGTACTTC.

V usage is TRBV29-1 and J usage is TRBJ2-2, with TRBD2 identical over 10 bases. Germline trimming cut 8 bases from V and 5 bases from J; bases unmatched to any gene: 5. The germline CDR1 and CDR2 sequences are SQVTM and ANQGSEA. CDR3 length equals 13 residues. The CDR3 region has the DNA TGCAGCTCTCCGGGACTAGCGACCGGGGAGCTGTTTTTT. Its translation: CSSPGLATGELFF.

As for this clone: Other DNA sequences in the sample encode the same CDR3. The CDR3 bases are TGTGCCAGCAGTTTATCGATCCCGGGACAGACTAATTCACCCCTCCACTTT. Translation: CASSLSIPGQTNSPLHF. V is TRBV27 and J is TRBJ1-6, with TRBD1 identical over 7 bases. Germline loops: CDR1 MNHEY, CDR2 SMNVEV (reference sequence). The CDR3 loop spans 17 amino acids. With 0 bases clipped from V and 6 bases from J, the junction kept 8 bases outside the gene matches.

V is TRBV7-3 and J is TRBJ2-1; TRBD1 might be the D (6 bases). The CDR3 has 15 amino acids. Trimming took off 3 bases at V and 7 bases at J, with 16 bases between the two ends. Germline-derived CDR1 and CDR2 are SGHTA and FQGTGA. CDR3 sequence (DNA): TGTGCCAGCAGCTTTCTGTCAGGGGTTTGGAATGAGCAGTTCTTC. It translates to CASSFLSGVWNEQFF.

The chain links TRBV6-4 to TRBJ2-3, with 7 bases fitting TRBD2. The CDR3 has 15 amino acids. Germline CDR1 reads MRHNA; CDR2 reads SNTAGT. V shed 3 bases, J shed 0 bases, and the junction held 3 bases outside the gene matches. The CDR3 sequence: CASSESSGSTDTQYF. The CDR3 nucleotides are TGTGCCAGCAGTGAAAGTAGCGGGAGCACAGATACGCAGTATTTT.

The chain joins TRBV9 to TRBJ2-3, with 7 bases matching TRBD2. This CDR3 comprises 16 residues. Germline trimming cut 7 bases from V and 5 bases from J; bases unmatched to any gene: 16. Germline loops: CDR1 SGDLS, CDR2 YYNGEE. CDR3 nucleotides: TGTGCCAGCGCCCGTAAGGGTCGGGGGGTAGAAGATACGCAGTATTTT. Translated, it gives CASARKGRGVEDTQYF.

V and J are TRBV14 and TRBJ2-2; maybe TRBD2 (5 bases). The CDR3 has 13 amino acids. The V gene lost 8 bases and the J gene lost 1 base, with 8 bases spanning the gap. Germline CDR1 and CDR2: SGHDN and FVKESK. CDR3 protein: CASRTLNTGELFF. CDR3 bases: TGTGCCAGCCGGACTTTGAACACCGGGGAGCTGTTTTTT.

The chain employs TRBV27 and TRBJ2-7, with D tentatively TRBD1 (5 bases). V lost 0 bases, J lost 5 bases, and 8 bases lay in between. Per germline, CDR1 MNHEY and CDR2 SMNVEV (reference sequence). CDR3 size: 13 residues. The CDR3 spells CASSLSGAHEQYF. CDR3 coding DNA: TGTGCCAGCAGTTTATCAGGGGCCCACGAGCAGTACTTC.

The V and J genes are TRBV9 and TRBJ2-2, with 8 bases matching TRBD1. Germline V gives CDR1 SGDLS, CDR2 YYNGEE. CDR3 length: 14 residues. Losses at the gene ends were 4 bases for V and 7 bases for J; bases not matched to a gene: 6. Written as DNA, the CDR3 is TGTGCCAGCAGCCCGACAGGGGATGGCGGGGAGCTGTTTTTT. It specifies CASSPTGDGGELFF.

The chain has TRBV6-5 and TRBJ2-7; D possibly corresponds to TRBD2 (6 bases). V shed 4 bases and J shed 3 bases, with 10 bases lying between them. CDR3 length: 13 amino acids. The V gene's germline CDR1 is MNHEY and CDR2 SVGAGI. DNA of the CDR3: TGTGCCAGCAGTTTCGGGACTTTCTACGAGCAGTACTTC. Amino acids: CASSFGTFYEQYF.

With respect to this clone: The sample holds other DNA sequences that translate to the same CDR3. The chain employs TRBV7-9 and TRBJ2-7, with unresolved D. This CDR3 is 13 amino acids long. Trimming took off 3 bases at V and 0 bases at J, with 6 bases between the two ends. The germline CDR1 and CDR2 sequences are SEHNR and FQNEAQ (reference sequence). The CDR3 DNA sequence: TGTGCCAGCAGCTTGGAGAGCTCCTACGAGCAGTACTTC. This sequence encodes CASSLESSYEQYF.

V is TRBV19 and J is TRBJ1-1; D ambiguous. Germline CDR1 is LNHDA and CDR2 is SQIVND (reference sequence). This CDR3 contains 11 residues. The ends were cut back, 8 bases at V and 5 bases at J, with 9 bases in the middle. The CDR3: CASLGGTEAFF. CDR3 DNA sequence: TGTGCCAGTCTAGGAGGGACTGAAGCTTTCTTT.